This TCR beta chain was documented in a study of T cells expressing NK-cell markers. Study at large: Sorted CD3+CD56-NKG2C+, CD3+CD56+NKG2C+ and CD3+CD56+NKG2C- T cells supplied the TCR beta repertoires. Study-level results: In more than five donors, dominant CD3+CD56+NKG2C+ clonotypes ranked among the top 10 CD8+ clonotypes. It was still unclear whether expanded NKG2C+ T cell clones were HCMV specific.

This CDR3 comprises 14 residues. Germline CDR1 LNHNV, CDR2 YYDKDF (reference sequence). Making the TCR beta cDNA relied on 5'RACE template switching with UMIs. TCRdb reanalyzed the 5' RACE reads, giving one entry per CDR3 protein sequence and no DNA. In all, the sample yields 350,000 to 450,000 distinct CDR3 sequences. A remark on this clonotype: The antigen is unknown.

This chain connects TRBV15 to TRBJ2-5; the TCRdb call, TRBD2, lacks DNA for checking. The sequenced sample consisted of blood T cells: a sorted CD56 or NKG2C T cell subset, CD4+ or CD8+ T cells, or bulk PBMC T cells (not recorded which). The sequence derives from a man aged 18 to 69 in good health. The CDR3 is CATSRGGLEETQYF.